This T cell receptor beta chain was observed in a study of a mutant IDH1 vaccine in newly diagnosed glioma. Produced via immunoSEQ multiplex PCR; TCRdb's table is partial and in-frame only. The sample contains fewer than 45,000 clones, approximately 78% of which appear only once. This sample's time point: baseline, week 1 (first vaccination visit). Treatment here: pre-vaccination baseline after standard-of-care therapy. This CDR3 is built from 13 residues. Germline CDR1 and CDR2: SQVTM and ANQGSEA. Trimming cost V 6 bases and J 4 bases; bases outside gene matches: 4. Sample: PBMCs, taken from a glioma patient treated with radiotherapy, temozolomide or both. The chain recombines TRBV29-1 with TRBJ1-2; 11 nucleotides agree with TRBD1. The source of this sequence is a man aged 40-49 years with glioma. Some clones in this sample may be carry-over from other donors' samples. CDR3 bases: TGCAGCGTCGGGACAGGGGGTTTCTATGGCTACACCTTC. Amino acid sequence: CSVGTGGFYGYTF.